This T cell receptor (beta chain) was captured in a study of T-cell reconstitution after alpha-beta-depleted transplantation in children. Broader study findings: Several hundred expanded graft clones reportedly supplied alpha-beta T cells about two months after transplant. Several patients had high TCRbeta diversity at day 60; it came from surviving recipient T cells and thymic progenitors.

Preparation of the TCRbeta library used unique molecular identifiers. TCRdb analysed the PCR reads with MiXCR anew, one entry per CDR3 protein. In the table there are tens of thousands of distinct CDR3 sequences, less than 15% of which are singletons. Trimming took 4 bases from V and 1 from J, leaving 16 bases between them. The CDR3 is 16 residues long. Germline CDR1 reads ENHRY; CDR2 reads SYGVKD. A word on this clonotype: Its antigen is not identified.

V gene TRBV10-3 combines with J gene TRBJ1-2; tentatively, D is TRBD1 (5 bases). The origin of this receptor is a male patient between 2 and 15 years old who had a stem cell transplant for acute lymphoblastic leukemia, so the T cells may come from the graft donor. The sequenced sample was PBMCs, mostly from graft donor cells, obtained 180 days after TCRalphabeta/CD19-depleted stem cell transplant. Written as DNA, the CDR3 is TGTGCCATCAGTGGGGCTCGGGGGGAAGTTAACTATGGCTACACCTTC. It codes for CAISGARGEVNYGYTF.